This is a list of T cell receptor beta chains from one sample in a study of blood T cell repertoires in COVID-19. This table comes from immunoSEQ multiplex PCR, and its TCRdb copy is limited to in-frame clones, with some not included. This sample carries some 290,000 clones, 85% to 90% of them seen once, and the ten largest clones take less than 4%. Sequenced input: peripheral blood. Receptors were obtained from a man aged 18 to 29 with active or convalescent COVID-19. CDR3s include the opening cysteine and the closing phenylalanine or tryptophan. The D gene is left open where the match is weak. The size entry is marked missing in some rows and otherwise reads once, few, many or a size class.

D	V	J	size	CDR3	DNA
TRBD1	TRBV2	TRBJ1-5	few	CASSATGGSQPQHF	TGTGCCAGCAGTGCTACAGGGGGCAGTCAGCCCCAGCATTTT
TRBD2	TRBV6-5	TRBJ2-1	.	CASSSVAGGTNEQFF	TGTGCCAGCAGTTCCGTAGCGGGAGGGACCAATGAGCAGTTCTTC
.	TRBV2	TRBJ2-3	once	CASKQSGSGTQYF	TGTGCCAGCAAGCAAAGCGGTTCGGGGACGCAGTATTTT
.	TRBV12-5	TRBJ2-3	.	CASGFWEEADTQYF	TGTGCTAGTGGTTTCTGGGAGGAAGCAGATACGCAGTATTTT
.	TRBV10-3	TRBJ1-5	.	CAISVEGNQPQHF	TGTGCCATCAGTGTAGAGGGAAATCAGCCCCAGCATTTT
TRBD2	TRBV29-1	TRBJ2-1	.	CSVEPTNLSGGQFF	TGCAGCGTCGAACCGACAAACCTTAGCGGGGGGCAGTTCTTC
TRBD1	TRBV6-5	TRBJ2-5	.	CASSYGTVTAQETQYF	TGTGCCAGCAGTTACGGGACAGTGACCGCACAAGAGACCCAGTACTTC
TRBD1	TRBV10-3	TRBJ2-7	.	CALAGGGGEQYF	TGTGCCTTGGCAGGGGGCGGAGGCGAGCAGTACTTC
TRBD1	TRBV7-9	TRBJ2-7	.	CASSPSKGGQNEQYF	TGTGCCAGCAGCCCTTCTAAAGGGGGCCAGAACGAGCAGTACTTC
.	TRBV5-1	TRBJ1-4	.	CASSETAATNEKLFF	TGCGCCAGCAGCGAGACAGCTGCAACTAATGAAAAACTGTTTTTT
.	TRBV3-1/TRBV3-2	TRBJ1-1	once	CASSQVRGGVTEAFF	TGTGCCAGCAGCCAAGTCCGGGGGGGGGTCACTGAAGCTTTCTTT
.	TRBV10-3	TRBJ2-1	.	CAISEFASNAYNEQFF	TGTGCCATCAGTGAGTTCGCTAGCAACGCCTACAATGAGCAGTTCTTC
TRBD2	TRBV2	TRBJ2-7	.	CASRDLAGLGEAAYEQYF	TGTGCCAGCAGAGATTTAGCGGGACTAGGAGAGGCGGCCTACGAGCAGTACTTC
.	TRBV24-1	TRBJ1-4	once	CATSDAKTAGAEKLFF	TGTGCCACCAGTGATGCTAAGACCGCGGGGGCTGAAAAACTGTTTTTT
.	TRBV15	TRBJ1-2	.	CATSTRPGGDYGYTF	TGTGCCACCAGCACTCGGCCGGGAGGAGACTATGGCTACACCTTC
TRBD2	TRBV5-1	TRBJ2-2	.	CASSLEAGGTGELFF	TGCGCCAGCAGCTTGGAGGCGGGAGGTACCGGGGAGCTGTTTTTT
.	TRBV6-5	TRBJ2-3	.	CASSLLDTQYF	TGTGCCAGCAGTCTTTTAGATACGCAGTATTTT
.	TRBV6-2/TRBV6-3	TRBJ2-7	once	CASSYTGDTYEQYF	TGTGCCAGCAGTTATACAGGTGACACCTACGAGCAGTACTTC
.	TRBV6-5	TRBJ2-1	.	CASSFSGGEQFF	TGTGCCAGCAGTTTCTCCGGTGGTGAGCAGTTCTTC
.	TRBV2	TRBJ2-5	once	CASKGTTSQETQYF	TGTGCCAGCAAAGGCACAACTAGCCAAGAGACCCAGTACTTC
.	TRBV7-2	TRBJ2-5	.	CASSLSRGAQETQYF	TGTGCCAGCAGCTTATCCCGGGGGGCCCAAGAGACCCAGTACTTC
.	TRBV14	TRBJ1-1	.	CASRSTLWAEEAFF	TGTGCCAGCAGATCCACCCTCTGGGCAGAAGAAGCTTTCTTT
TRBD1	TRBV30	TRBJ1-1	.	CAWGTGALGTEAFF	TGTGCCTGGGGGACAGGGGCTTTGGGCACTGAAGCTTTCTTT
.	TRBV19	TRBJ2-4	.	CASRDLGGVAKNIQYF	TGTGCCAGTAGGGACTTAGGTGGGGTGGCCAAAAACATTCAGTACTTC
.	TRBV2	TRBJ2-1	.	CASSGGANYNEQFF	TGTGCCAGCAGTGGCGGGGCCAACTACAATGAGCAGTTCTTC
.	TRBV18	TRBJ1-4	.	CASSPMGQANEKLFF	TGTGCCAGCTCACCAATGGGGCAAGCTAATGAAAAACTGTTTTTT
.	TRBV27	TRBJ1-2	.	CASSLFGGQNYGYTF	TGTGCCAGCAGTTTATTCGGGGGGCAGAACTATGGCTACACCTTC
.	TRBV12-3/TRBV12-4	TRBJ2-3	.	CASAGGDDTQYF	TGTGCCAGCGCCGGGGGAGACGATACGCAGTATTTT
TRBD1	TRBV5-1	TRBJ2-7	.	CASSPTGSGQGYEQYF	TGCGCCAGCAGCCCTACAGGATCGGGACAGGGCTACGAGCAGTACTTC
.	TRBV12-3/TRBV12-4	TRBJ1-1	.	CASSLTGATEAFF	TGTGCCAGCAGTTTAACTGGGGCCACTGAAGCTTTCTTT
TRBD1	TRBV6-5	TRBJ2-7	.	CASSQDRGWYEQYF	TGTGCCAGCAGTCAGGACAGGGGTTGGTACGAGCAGTACTTC
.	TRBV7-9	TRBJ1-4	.	CASSLNAGVAVFF	TGTGCCAGCAGCCTAAACGCTGGCGTAGCGGTGTTTTTT
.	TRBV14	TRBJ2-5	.	CASSQYGQETQYF	TGTGCCAGCAGCCAATACGGGCAAGAGACCCAGTACTTC
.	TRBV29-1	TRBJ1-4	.	CSARGGGDEKLFF	TGCAGCGCCCGAGGGGGGGGAGACGAAAAACTGTTTTTT
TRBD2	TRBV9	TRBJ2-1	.	CASSVDRLAVPYNEQFF	TGTGCCAGCAGCGTGGATAGACTAGCTGTCCCCTACAATGAGCAGTTCTTC
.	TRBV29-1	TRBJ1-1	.	CSVVLRGRNTEAFF	TGCAGCGTTGTTCTTCGGGGGAGGAACACTGAAGCTTTCTTT
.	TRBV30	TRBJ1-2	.	CAWNKVSGGYTF	TGTGCCTGGAATAAGGTCTCGGGTGGCTACACCTTC
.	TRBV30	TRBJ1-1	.	CACYGRGIITEAFF	TGTGCCTGCTACGGGCGGGGGATTATAACTGAAGCTTTCTTT
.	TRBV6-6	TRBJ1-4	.	CASSWKAGNGKLFF	TGTGCCAGCAGTTGGAAGGCAGGGAACGGAAAACTGTTTTTT
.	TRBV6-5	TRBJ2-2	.	CASSYGPAGELFF	TGTGCCAGCAGTTACGGCCCTGCCGGGGAGCTGTTTTTT
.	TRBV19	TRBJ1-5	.	CASSIIRDNQPQHF	TGTGCCAGTAGTATAATCAGGGACAATCAGCCCCAGCATTTT
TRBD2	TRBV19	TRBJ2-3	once	CASSLAGDTDTQYF	TGTGCCAGCTCCCTAGCGGGGGACACAGATACGCAGTATTTT